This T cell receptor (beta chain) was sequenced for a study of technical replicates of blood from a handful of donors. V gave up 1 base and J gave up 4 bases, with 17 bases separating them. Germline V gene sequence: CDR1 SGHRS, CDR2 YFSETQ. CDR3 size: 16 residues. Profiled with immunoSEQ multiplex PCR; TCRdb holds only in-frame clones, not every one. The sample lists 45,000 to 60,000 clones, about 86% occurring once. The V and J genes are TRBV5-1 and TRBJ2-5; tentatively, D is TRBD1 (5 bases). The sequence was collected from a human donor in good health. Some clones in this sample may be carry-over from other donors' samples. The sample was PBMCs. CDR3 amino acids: CASSLSDSRVSETQYF. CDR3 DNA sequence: TGCGCCAGCAGCTTGTCCGACAGCAGGGTATCAGAGACCCAGTACTTC.